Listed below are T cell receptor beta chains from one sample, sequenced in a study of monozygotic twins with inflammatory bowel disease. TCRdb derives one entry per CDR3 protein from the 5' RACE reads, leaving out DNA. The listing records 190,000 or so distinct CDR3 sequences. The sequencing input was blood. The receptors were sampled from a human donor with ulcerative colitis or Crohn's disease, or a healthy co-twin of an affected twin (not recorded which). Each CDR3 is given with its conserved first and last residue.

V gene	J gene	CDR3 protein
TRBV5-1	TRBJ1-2	CASSPMGVWGYTF
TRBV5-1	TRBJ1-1	CASSKQGALNTEAFF
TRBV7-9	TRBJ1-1	CASREGGMNTEAFF
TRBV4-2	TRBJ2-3	CASSQTRGRPGTDTQYF
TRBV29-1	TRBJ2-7	CSVGKGTTYEQYF
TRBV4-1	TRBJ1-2	CASSQDPTGYYGYTF
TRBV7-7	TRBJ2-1	CASSPLSGGANNEQFF
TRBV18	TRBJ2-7	CASSQQQGGNSYEQYF
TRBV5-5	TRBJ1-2	CASSLGTSRYGYTF
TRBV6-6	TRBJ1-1	CASSSAVNTEAFF
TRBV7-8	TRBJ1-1	CASSQRDIYTEAFF
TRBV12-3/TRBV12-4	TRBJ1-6	CASSWGRPANSPLHF
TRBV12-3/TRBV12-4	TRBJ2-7	CASSDGDLTGSYEHYF
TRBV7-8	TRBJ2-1	CASSLGYKSSYNEQFF
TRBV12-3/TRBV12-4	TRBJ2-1	CASSTGLAGPYNEQFF
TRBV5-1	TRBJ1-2	CASSSDHYGYTF
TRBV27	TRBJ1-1	CASSPMIGGTEAFF
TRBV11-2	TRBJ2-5	CASSLTGRTGWTKETQYF
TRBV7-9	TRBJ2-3	CASSETSGATDTQYF
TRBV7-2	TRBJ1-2	CASSLNADRAHGYTF
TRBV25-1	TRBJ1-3	CASSESGSGNTIYF
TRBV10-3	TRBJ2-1	CAIRVDRSKLDEQFF
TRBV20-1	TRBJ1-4	CSATQGVGEKLFF
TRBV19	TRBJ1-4	CASSRKQASNEKLFF
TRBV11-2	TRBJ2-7	CASSLDGQGVDEQYF
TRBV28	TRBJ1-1	CASSSFPGGDMNTEAFF
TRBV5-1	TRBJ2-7	CASSRQGASSGVAYEQYF
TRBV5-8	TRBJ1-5	CASSSGSNQPQHF
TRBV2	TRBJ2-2	CASTRGTNTGELFF
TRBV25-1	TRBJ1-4	CASSEGPGPREKLFF
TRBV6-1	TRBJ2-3	CASSEFTSIRADTQYF
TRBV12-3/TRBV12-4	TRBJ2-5	CASSQAAVRETQYF
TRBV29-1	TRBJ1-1	CSVEGRGPHRTEAFF
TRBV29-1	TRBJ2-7	CSAARRGAYEQYF
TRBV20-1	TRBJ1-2	CSAREPLNANYGYTF
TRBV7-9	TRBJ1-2	CASSLGGGQNYGYTF
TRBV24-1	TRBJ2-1	CATRAQGDNEQFF
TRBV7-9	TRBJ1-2	CASSSGGIGYTF
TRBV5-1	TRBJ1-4	CASSYGPTGATNEKLFF
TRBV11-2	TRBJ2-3	CASSFSLTSGSDTQYF
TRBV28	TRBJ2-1	CASRYAGGSYNEQFF
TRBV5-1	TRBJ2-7	CASSAQDRERQYF
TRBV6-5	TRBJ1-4	CASSNAGDEKLFF
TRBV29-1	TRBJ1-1	CSVYRRSSTEAFF
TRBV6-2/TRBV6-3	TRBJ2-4	CASTSGTSGGSAKNIQYF
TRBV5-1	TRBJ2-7	CASSLPGTSRYEQYF
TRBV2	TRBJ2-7	CASSDQTGAIYEQYF
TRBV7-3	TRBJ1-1	CASSLGTGGRTEAFF
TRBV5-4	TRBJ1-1	CASREIMNTEAFF
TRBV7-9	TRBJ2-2	CASSYSPDPASGELFF
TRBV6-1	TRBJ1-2	CASRPVDRDNGYTF
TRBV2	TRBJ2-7	CASKGTNYEQYF
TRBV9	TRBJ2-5	CASSVSFLAPQETQYF
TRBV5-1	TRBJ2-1	CASSGLSYSYNEQFF
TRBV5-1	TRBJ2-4	CASSLEWRGPKNIQYF
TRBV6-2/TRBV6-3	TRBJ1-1	CASKSEGTMNTEAFF
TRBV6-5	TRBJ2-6	CASSYLVRRSSGANVLTF